This T cell receptor beta chain was captured by sequencing in a study of T cell clones after liver transplantation. Study context: TCRbeta sequencing after a pre-transplant mixed lymphocyte reaction identified graft-donor-reactive clones, later tracked in post-transplant blood. Timepoints were pre-transplant, pre-withdrawal, and after withdrawal was completed or failed.

Regarding the study as a whole: Low donor cell numbers restricted donor-reactive repertoire measurement in two subjects. Conclusions were preliminary, with small, heterogeneous patient groups.

Details on this clone: The antigen is not known.

CDR3 length: 14 residues. CDR1 is SGHVS, CDR2 FNYEAQ, per germline. The V and J ends lost 4 bases and 5 bases, in that order; junction bases with no gene match: 6. Sequenced by immunoSEQ multiplex PCR; TCRdb stores in-frame clones only, minus some. The sample contains 51,000 or so clones, 86% of which appear only once. The rearrangement joins TRBV7-6 to TRBJ1-1; 8 bases line up with TRBD1. The source is a human patient who received a liver transplant. Some T cells may be supplied by the graft donor. The starting material was CD8+ T cells from blood, obtained 12 months after liver transplant. The CDR3 coding sequence is TGTGCCAGCAGCTCAGGGGGCGGGAGAACTGAAGCTTTCTTT. Its protein is CASSSGGGRTEAFF.